This TCR beta chain appears in the sequencing data of a study of T cells in Graves' hyperthyroidism and ophthalmopathy. Trimming shortened V by 4 bases and J by 0 bases, and 18 bases separated the two germline ends. CDR1 and CDR2 (germline): MNHEY, SVGAGI. The CDR3 is 17 residues long. RNA transcripts yielded amplified TCR beta CDR3 regions. The HTBI primer set served for first-round RT-PCR of the TCR CDR3. TCRdb ran MiXCR on the multiplex PCR reads and lists one entry per CDR3 protein. The sample includes hundreds of thousands of distinct CDR3 sequences, around a third seen only once; the top ten take less than 35%. This clonotype was detected only a few times.

The sequencing sample was made of blood. The TCR comes from a woman aged 40-49 years with Graves' hyperthyroidism. The chain links TRBV6-5 to TRBJ1-1, with a tentative D call TRBD1 (6 bases). This CDR3 is CASSSFAPGVLNTEAFF. The CDR3 coding sequence is TGTGCCAGCAGTTCCTTTGCCCCAGGGGTTCTGAACACTGAAGCTTTCTTT.